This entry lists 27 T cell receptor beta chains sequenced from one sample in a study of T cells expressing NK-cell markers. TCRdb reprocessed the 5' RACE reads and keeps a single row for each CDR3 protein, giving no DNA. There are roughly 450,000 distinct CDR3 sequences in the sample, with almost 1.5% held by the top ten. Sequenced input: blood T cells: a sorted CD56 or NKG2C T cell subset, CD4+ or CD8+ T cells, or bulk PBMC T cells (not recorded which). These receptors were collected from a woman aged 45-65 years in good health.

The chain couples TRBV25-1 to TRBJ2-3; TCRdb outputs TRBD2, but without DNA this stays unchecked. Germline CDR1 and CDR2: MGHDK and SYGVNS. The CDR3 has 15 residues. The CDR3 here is CASRVAGSSTDTQYF.

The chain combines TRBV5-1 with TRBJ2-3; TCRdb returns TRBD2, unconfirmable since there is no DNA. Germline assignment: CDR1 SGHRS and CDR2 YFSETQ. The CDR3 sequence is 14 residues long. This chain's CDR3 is CASSWTSPADTQYF.

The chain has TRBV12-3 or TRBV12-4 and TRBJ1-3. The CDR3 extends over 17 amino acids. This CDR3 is CASSFGPAPPGGNTIYF.

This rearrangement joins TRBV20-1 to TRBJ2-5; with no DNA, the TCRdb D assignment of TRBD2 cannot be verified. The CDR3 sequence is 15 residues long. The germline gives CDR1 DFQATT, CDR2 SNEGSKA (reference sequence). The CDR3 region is CSARGPTGRWETQYF.

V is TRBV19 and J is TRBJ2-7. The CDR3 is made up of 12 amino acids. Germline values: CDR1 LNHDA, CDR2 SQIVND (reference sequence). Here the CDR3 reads CATTGSSYEQYF.

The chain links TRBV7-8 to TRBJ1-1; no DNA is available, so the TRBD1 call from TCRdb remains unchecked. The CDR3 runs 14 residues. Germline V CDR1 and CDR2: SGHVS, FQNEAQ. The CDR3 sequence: CASTPLRVTTEAFF. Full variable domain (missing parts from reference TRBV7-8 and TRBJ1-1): GAGVSQSPRYKVAKRGQDVALRCDPISGHVSLFWYQQALGQGPEFLTYFQNEAQLDKSGLPSDRFFAERPEGSVSTLKIQRTQQEDSAVYLCASTPLRVTTEAFFGQGTRLTVV.

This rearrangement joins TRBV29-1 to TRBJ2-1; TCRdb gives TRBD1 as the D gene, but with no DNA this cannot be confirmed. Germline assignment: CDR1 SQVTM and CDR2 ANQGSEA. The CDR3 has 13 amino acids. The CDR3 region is CSVVGRGREEQFF.

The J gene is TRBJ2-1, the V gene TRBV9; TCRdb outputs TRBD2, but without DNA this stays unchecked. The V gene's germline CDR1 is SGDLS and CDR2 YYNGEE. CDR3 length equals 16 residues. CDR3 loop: CASSVEGRFEVGEQFF. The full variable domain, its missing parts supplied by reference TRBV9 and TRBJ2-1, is DSGVTQTPKHLITATGQRVTLRCSPRSGDLSVYWYQQSLDQGLQFLIQYYNGEERAKGNILERFSAQQFPDLHSELNLSSLELGDSALYFCASSVEGRFEVGEQFFGPGTRLTVL.

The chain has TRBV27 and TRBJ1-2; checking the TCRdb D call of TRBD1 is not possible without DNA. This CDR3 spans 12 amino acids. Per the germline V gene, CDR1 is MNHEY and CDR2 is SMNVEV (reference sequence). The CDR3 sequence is CASSRQGSGYTF.

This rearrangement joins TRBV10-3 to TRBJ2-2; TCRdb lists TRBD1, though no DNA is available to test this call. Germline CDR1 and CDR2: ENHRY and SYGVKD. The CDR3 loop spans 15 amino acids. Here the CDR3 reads CASKGQGPRTGELFF.

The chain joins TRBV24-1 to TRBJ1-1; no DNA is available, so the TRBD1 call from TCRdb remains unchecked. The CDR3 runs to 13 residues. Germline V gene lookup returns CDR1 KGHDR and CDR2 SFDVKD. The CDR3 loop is CATSDLQGFEAFF.

The CDR3: CASSLAGIGYGELFF. The genes are TRBV7-8 and TRBJ2-2. This CDR3 region has 15 residues. Germline V gene lookup returns CDR1 SGHVS and CDR2 FQNEAQ. Variable domain in full (rest from reference TRBV7-8 and TRBJ2-2): GAGVSQSPRYKVAKRGQDVALRCDPISGHVSLFWYQQALGQGPEFLTYFQNEAQLDKSGLPSDRFFAERPEGSVSTLKIQRTQQEDSAVYLCASSLAGIGYGELFFGEGSRLTVL.

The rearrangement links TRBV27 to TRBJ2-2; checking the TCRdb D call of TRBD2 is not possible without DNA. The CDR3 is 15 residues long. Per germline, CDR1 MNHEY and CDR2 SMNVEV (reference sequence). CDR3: CASSLRLVVAGELFF.

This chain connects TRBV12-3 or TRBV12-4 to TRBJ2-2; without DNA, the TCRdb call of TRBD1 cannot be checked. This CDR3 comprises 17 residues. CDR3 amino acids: CASRSGGGGANTGELFF.

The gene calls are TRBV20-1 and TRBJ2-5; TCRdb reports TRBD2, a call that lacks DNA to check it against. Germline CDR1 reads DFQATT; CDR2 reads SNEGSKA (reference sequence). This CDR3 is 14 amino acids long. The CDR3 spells CSAGPWRDQETQYF.

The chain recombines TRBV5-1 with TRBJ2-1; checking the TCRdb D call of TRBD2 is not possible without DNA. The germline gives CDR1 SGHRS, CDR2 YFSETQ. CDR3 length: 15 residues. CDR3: CASSLPAGNRNEQFF.

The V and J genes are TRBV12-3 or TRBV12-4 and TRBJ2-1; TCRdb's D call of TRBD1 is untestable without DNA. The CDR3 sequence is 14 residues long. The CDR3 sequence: CASSRSEQGGRQFF.

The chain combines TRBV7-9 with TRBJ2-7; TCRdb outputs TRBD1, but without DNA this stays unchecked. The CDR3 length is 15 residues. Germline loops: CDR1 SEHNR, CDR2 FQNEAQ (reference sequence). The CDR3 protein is CASSQSGTLAYEQYF. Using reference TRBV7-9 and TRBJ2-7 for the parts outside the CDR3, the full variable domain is DTGVSQNPRHKITKRGQNVTFRCDPISEHNRLYWYRQTLGQGPEFLTYFQNEAQLEKSRLLSDRFSAERPKGSFSTLEIQRTEQGDSAMYLCASSQSGTLAYEQYFGPGTRLTVT.

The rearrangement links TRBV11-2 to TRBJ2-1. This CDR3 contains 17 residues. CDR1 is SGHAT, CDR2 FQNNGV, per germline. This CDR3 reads CASSLDLASRFYNEQFF. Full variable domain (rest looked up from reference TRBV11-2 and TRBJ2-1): EAGVAQSPRYKIIEKRQSVAFWCNPISGHATLYWYQQILGQGPKLLIQFQNNGVVDDSQLPKDRFSAERLKGVDSTLKIQPAKLEDSAVYLCASSLDLASRFYNEQFFGPGTRLTVL.

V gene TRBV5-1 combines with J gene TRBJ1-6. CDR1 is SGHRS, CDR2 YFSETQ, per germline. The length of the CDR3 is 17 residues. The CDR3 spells CASSLAAVLGGNSPLHF.

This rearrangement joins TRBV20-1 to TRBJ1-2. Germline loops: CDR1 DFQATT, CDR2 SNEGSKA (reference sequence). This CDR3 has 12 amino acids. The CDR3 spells CSLLHRRYGYTF.

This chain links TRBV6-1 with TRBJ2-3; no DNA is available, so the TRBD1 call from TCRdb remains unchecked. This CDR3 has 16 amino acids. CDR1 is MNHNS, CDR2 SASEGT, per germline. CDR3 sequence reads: CASSEFGQRITDTQYF.

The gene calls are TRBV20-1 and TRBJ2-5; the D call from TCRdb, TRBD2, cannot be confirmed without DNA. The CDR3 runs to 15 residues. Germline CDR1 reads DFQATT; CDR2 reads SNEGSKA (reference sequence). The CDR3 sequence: CSAYQRRTLQETQYF.

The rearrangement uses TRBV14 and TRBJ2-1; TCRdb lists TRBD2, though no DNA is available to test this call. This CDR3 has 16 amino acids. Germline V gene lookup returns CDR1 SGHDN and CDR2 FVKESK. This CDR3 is CASSQGGSGSRNEQFF.

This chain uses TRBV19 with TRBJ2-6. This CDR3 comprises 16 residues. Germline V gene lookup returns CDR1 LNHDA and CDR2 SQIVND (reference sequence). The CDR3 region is CASSITKLRGANVLTF.

The CDR3 region is CASSLAGGVYNEQFF. The chain couples TRBV5-1 to TRBJ2-1; TCRdb picks TRBD2, but there is no DNA to check that call. Germline V gene lookup returns CDR1 SGHRS and CDR2 YFSETQ. This CDR3 has 15 amino acids.

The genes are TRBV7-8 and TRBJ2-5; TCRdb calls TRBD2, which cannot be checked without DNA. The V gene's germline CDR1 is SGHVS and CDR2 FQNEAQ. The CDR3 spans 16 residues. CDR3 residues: CASSLKRTSGQETQYF.